This T cell receptor beta chain was captured by sequencing in a study of radiation and T cells in renal cell carcinoma. Study results and caveats: In blood, top tumor clones expanded by 2 weeks, shrinking by 4.

In regard to this clone: Its antigen remains unidentified.

The method was immunoSEQ multiplex PCR; TCRdb's version includes in-frame clones alone and lacks a portion of them. Of just under 150,000 clones in the sample, less than 90% were seen once. The V gene's germline CDR1 is SGHAT and CDR2 FQNNGV. The CDR3 totals 12 residues. Trimming pared 3 bases from V and 5 bases from J, leaving 7 bases between. Time point meaning: blood 4 weeks post-SBRT, at nephrectomy. Treatment defined: 15 Gy SBRT to primary tumor, nephrectomy 4 weeks later. Nephrectomy followed 15 Gy stereotactic body radiation by 4 weeks. Radiation-treated patients gave blood at baseline, week 2 and week 4.

Here the sequenced sample was blood, taken from a patient whose treatment included radiotherapy and nephrectomy. The chain has TRBV11-2 and TRBJ1-2, with D perhaps matching TRBD1 (5 bases). The origin of this receptor is a woman aged 45-65 years with renal cell carcinoma. This chain's CDR3 is CASSLSGYGYTF. The DNA for the CDR3 is TGTGCCAGCAGCTTGTCAGGGTATGGCTACACCTTC.